Given below is one TCR beta chain in context. Its antigen is unidentified. The sample is drawn from a study of TIL therapy for anti-PD-1-resistant metastatic lung cancer. General study points: TIL cultures after expansion showed higher clonality and lower diversity than baseline tumor (median approximately 6% vs 31%). Patients were highly selected, enriched for treatment-naive, never-smoker and oncogene-addicted cases.

CDR1 and CDR2 (germline): LNHDA, SQIVND (reference sequence). The CDR3 totals 14 residues. The V end was cut by 4 bases, the J end by 9 bases, with 13 bases between. This was the immunoSEQ v3 assay. Sequencing used immunoSEQ multiplex PCR; TCRdb keeps in-frame clones, though not all of them. This repertoire shows approximately 12,000 clones, roughly 50% found once; its top ten account for 7.4%. Noted time point: pre-treatment sample, taken before nivolumab and TIL therapy. The tumor samples were excised metastases, mostly pleural nodules or supraclavicular lymph nodes. Tumors were harvested before any PD-1/PD-L1 blockade. Stage 4 NSCLC adults joined between late 2017 and 2020.

This chain joins TRBV19 and TRBJ1-6, with a weak D call TRBD1 (5 bases). The sequenced sample was tumor tissue, obtained at baseline. The TCR comes from a person aged 25-85 years with non-small cell lung cancer. This chain's CDR3 is CASSTTSGGSPLHF. For the CDR3, the DNA is TGTGCCAGTAGTACGACATCCGGGGGTTCACCCCTCCACTTT.